This TCR beta chain was found in a study of blood T cell repertoires in COVID-19. Study-level information: Samples came from the United States, Italy and Spain, spanning acute and convalescent COVID-19. PBMCs, B-cell-depleted T cells, or T cells provided the cDNA or gDNA that made up the material.

This clone has more than one count but fewer than ten. In the authors' workflow: Counts of nucleated cells, estimated from reference gene primer amplification, were obtained. Profiling relied on immunoSEQ multiplex PCR, and the TCRdb table lists in-frame clones only, not all of them. V, J and clone size reflect that table, while D and trimming were determined from the DNA. The table includes 63,000 or so clones, roughly four fifths detected once. Germline-derived CDR1 and CDR2 are MNHNS and SASEGT. The CDR3 extends over 13 amino acids. V dropped 1 base and J dropped 13 bases, with 14 bases sitting between them.

The TCR was taken from a human donor in a cohort sampled during active COVID-19. The chain joins TRBV6-1 to TRBJ2-1, with a possible D match to TRBD2 (5 bases). Material for sequencing was peripheral blood. Here the CDR3 reads CASSEGRVDQQFF. In DNA form, the CDR3 reads TGTGCCAGCAGTGAAGGGCGGGTCGATCAACAGTTCTTC.